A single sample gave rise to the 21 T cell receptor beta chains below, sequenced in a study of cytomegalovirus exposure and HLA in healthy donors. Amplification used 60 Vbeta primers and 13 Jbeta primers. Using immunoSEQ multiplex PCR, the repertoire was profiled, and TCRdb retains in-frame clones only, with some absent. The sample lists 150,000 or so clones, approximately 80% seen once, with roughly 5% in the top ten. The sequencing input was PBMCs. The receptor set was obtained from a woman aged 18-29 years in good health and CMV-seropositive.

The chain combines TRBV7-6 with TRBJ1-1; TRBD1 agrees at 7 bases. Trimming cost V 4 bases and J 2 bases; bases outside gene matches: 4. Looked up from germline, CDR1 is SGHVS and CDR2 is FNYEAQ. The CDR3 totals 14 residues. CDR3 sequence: CASSSDRANTEAFF. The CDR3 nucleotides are TGTGCCAGCAGCTCAGACAGGGCAAACACTGAAGCTTTCTTT.

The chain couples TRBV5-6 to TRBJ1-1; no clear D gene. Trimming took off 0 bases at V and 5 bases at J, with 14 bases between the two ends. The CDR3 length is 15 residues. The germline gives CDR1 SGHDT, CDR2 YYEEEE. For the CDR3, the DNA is TGTGCCAGCAGCTTGGTATCCGCAGGAAAGACTGAAGCTTTCTTT. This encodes CASSLVSAGKTEAFF. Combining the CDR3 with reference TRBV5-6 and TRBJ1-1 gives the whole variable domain DAGVTQSPTHLIKTRGQQVTLRCSPKSGHDTVSWYQQALGQGPQFIFQYYEEEERQRGNFPDRFSGHQFPNYSSELNVNALLLGDSALYLCASSLVSAGKTEAFFGQGTRLTVV.

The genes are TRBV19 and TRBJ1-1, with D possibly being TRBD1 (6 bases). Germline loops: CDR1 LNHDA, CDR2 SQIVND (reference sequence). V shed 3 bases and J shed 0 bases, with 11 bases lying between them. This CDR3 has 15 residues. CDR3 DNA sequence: TGTGCCAGTAGTATCTTAGACAGGCTGAACACTGAAGCTTTCTTT. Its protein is CASSILDRLNTEAFF.

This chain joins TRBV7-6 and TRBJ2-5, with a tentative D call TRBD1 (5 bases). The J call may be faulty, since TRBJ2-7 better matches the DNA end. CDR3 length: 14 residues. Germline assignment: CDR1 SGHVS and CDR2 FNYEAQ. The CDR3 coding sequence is TGTGCCAGCAGCTTAGACCGCAGGGTAGGCGAGCAGTACTTC. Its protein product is CASSLDRRVGEQYF.

CDR3 residues: CASSPDRMSYEQYF. DNA for the CDR3: TGTGCCAGCAGCCCCGACAGGATGTCCTACGAGCAGTACTTC. This chain connects TRBV7-2 to TRBJ2-7; perhaps TRBD1 as D (6 bases). The CDR3 has 14 residues. The V end lost 5 bases, the J end lost 1 base, and 12 bases lay between the germline ends. CDR1 and CDR2 (germline): SGHTA, FQGNSA.

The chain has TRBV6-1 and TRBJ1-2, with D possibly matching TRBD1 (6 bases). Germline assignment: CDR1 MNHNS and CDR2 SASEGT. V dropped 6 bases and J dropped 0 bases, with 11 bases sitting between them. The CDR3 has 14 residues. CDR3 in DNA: TGTGCCAGCAGAGGACAGATAACTAACTATGGCTACACCTTC. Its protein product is CASRGQITNYGYTF.

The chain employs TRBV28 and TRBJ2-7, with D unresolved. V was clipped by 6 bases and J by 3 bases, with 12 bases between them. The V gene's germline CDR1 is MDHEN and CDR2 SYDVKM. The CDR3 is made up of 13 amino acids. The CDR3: CASSADTSYEQYF. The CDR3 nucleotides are TGTGCCAGCAGCGCTGACACGAGCTACGAGCAGTACTTC.

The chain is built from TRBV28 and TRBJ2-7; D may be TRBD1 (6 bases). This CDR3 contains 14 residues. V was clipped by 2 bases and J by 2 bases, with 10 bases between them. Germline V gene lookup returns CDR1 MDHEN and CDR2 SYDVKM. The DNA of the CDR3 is TGTGCCAGCAGTTTACCCGACAGGCCCTACGAGCAGTACTTC. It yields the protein CASSLPDRPYEQYF.

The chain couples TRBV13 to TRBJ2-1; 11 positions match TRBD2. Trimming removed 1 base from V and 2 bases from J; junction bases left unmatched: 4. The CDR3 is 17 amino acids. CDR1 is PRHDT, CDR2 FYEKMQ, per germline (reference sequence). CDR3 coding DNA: TGTGCCAGCAGCTTAGCGGCTAGCGGGGGGACCTACAATGAGCAGTTCTTC. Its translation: CASSLAASGGTYNEQFF.

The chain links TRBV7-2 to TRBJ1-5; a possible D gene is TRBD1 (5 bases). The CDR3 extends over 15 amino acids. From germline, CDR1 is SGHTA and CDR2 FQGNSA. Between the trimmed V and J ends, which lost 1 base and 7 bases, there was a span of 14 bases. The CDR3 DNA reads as TGTGCCAGCAGCTTAGATCCTTTGACAGCCCAGCCCCAGCATTTT. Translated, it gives CASSLDPLTAQPQHF.

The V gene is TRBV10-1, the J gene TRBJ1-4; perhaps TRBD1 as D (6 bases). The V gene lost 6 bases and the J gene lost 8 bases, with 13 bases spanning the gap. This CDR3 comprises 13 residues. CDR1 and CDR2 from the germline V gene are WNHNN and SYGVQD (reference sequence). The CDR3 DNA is TGCGCCAGCAGCCTGCACAGGGACGAAAAACTGTTTTTT. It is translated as CASSLHRDEKLFF.

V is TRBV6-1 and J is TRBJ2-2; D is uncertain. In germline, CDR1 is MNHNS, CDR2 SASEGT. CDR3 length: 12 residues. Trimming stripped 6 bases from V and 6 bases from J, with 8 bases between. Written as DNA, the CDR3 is TGTGCCAGCAGACGAGATGCCGGGGAGCTGTTTTTT. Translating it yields CASRRDAGELFF.

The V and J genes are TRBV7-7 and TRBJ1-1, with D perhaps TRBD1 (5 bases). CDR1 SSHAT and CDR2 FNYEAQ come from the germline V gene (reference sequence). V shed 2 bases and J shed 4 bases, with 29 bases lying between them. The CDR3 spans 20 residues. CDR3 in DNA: TGTGCCAGCAGCTTAAGGCCTTTCGATGGGCAGGGCGGAACGGGCACTGAAGCTTTCTTT. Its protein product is CASSLRPFDGQGGTGTEAFF.

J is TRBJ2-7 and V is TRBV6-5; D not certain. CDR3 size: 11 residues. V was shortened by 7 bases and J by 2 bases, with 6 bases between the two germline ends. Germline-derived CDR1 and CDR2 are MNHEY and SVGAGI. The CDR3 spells CASTYAYEQYF. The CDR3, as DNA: TGTGCCAGCACCTACGCCTACGAGCAGTACTTC.

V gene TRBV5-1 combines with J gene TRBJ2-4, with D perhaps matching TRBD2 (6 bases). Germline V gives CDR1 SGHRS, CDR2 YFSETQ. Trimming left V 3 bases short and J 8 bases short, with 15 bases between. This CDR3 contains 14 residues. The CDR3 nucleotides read TGCGCCAGCAGCTGGGGTGCGGGGTCGCACATTCAGTACTTC. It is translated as CASSWGAGSHIQYF. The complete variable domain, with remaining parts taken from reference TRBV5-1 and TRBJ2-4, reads KAGVTQTPRYLIKTRGQQVTLSCSPISGHRSVSWYQQTPGQGLQFLFEYFSETQRNKGNFPGRFSGRQFSNSRSEMNVSTLELGDSALYLCASSWGAGSHIQYFGAGTRLSVL.

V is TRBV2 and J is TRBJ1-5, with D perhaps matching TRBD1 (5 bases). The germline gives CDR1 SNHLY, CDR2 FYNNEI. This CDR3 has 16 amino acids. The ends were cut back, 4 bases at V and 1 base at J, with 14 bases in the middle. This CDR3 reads CASSVEGWGSNQPQHF. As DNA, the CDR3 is TGTGCCAGCAGTGTGGAGGGGTGGGGCAGCAATCAGCCCCAGCATTTT.

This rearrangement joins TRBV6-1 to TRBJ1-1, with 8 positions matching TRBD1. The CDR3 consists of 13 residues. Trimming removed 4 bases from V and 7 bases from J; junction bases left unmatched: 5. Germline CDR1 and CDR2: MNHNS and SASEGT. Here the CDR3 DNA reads TGTGCCAGCAGTGGACAGGACAGGGATGAAGCTTTCTTT. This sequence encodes CASSGQDRDEAFF.

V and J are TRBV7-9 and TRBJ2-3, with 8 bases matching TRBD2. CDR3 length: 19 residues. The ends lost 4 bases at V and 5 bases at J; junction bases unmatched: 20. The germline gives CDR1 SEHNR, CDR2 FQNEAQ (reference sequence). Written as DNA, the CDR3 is TGTGCCAGCAGCTCGTTCCGGGGGGGGTTCAATCAACTTTTAGATACGCAGTATTTT. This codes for CASSSFRGGFNQLLDTQYF.

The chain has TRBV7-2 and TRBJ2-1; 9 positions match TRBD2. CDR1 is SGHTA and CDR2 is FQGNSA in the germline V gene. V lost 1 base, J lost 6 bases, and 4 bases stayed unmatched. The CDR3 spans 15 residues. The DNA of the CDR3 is TGTGCCAGCAGCTTAGGGCTAGCGGGGCTCAATGAGCAGTTCTTC. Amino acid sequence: CASSLGLAGLNEQFF.

This CDR3 reads CASSLAEVAGPYPYEQYF. The CDR3, as DNA: TGTGCCAGCAGCTTAGCGGAGGTAGCGGGGCCATACCCCTACGAGCAGTACTTC. J is TRBJ2-7 and V is TRBV7-6; 8 positions match TRBD2. The CDR3 loop spans 18 amino acids. Germline-derived CDR1 and CDR2 are SGHVS and FNYEAQ. J lost 2 bases, V lost 0 bases, and 12 bases had no gene match.

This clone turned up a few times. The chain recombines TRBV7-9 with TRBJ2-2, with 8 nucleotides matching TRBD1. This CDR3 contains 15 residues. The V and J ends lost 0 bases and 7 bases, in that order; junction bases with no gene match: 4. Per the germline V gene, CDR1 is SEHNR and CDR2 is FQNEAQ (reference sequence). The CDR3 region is CASSLAQGASGELFF. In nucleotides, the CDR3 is TGTGCCAGCAGCTTAGCGCAGGGGGCAAGCGGGGAGCTGTTTTTT.